The text below deals with one T cell receptor beta chain. Its antigen is unknown. A multiplex PCR was run with 60 Vbeta primers and 13 Jbeta primers. Original processing methods: Roughly 11 million of the 80 million or so unique TCR beta chains counted in a later analysis were shared. Assay used: immunoSEQ multiplex PCR; TCRdb lists only in-frame clones, some missing. That table furnishes V, J and clone size, whereas the DNA furnished D and trimming. The sample contains about 82,000 clones, roughly 80% of which appear only once. This entry is derived from a study of cytomegalovirus exposure and HLA in healthy donors. The germline V gene encodes CDR1 MGHRA and CDR2 YSYEKL. This CDR3 is 17 amino acids long. Trimming pared 0 bases from V and 7 bases from J, leaving 19 bases between. Study-wide points: Some V segments, including TRBV6-2 and TRBV6-3, were excluded as indistinguishable. Cytomegalovirus status, reportedly, was diagnosed with high specificity and sensitivity by the classifier. Based on reports, TCR beta sequences accurately predicted HLA-A and HLA-B alleles for most subjects.

The chain joins TRBV4-1 to TRBJ2-1; tentative D call: TRBD2 (6 bases). The TCR originated in a man aged 45-65 years in good health and CMV-seronegative. Sequencing used PBMCs. This CDR3 is CASSQDRGRLRGNEQFF. CDR3 bases: TGCGCCAGCAGCCAAGATCGAGGACGCCTCCGGGGGAATGAGCAGTTCTTC.